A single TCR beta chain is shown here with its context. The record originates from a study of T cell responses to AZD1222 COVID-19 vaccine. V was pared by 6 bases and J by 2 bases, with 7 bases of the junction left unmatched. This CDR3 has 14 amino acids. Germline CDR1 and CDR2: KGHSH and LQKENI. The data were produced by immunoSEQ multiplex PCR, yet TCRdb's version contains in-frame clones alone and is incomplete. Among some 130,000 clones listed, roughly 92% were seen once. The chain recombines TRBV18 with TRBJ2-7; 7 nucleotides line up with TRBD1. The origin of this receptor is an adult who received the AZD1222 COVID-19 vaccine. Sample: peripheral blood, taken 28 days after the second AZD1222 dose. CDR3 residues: CASSSGTATYEQYF. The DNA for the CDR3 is TGTGCCAGCTCCTCCGGGACAGCCACCTACGAGCAGTACTTC.